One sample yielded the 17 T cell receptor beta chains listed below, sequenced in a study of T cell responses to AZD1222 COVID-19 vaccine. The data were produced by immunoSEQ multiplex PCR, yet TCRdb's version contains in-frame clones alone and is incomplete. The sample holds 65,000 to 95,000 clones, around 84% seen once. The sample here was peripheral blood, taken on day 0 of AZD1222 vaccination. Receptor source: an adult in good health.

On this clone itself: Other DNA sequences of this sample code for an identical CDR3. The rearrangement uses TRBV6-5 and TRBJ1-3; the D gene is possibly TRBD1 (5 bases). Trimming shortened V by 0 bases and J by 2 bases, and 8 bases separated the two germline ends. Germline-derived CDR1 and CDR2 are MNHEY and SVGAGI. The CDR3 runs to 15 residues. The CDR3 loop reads CASSYSAGAGNTIYF. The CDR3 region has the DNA TGTGCCAGCAGTTACTCCGCGGGGGCTGGAAACACCATATATTTT.

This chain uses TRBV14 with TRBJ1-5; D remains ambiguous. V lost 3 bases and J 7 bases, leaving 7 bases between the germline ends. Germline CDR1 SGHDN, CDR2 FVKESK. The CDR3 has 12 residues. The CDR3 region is CASSQGAQPQHF. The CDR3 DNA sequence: TGTGCCAGCAGCCAGGGTGCACAGCCCCAGCATTTT.

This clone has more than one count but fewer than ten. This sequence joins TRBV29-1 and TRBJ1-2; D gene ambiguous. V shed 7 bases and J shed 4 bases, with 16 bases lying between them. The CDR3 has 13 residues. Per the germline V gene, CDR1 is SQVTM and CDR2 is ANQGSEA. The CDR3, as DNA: TGCAGCGCGCTTGATTTAAAGGGCTATGGCTACACCTTC. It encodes CSALDLKGYGYTF.

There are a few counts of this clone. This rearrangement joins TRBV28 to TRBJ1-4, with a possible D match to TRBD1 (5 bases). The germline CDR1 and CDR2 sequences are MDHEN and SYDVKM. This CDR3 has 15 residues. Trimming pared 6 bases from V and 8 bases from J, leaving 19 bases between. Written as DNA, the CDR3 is TGTGCCAGCAGGAGACCGGACATCGGGAACGAAAAACTGTTTTTT. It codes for CASRRPDIGNEKLFF.

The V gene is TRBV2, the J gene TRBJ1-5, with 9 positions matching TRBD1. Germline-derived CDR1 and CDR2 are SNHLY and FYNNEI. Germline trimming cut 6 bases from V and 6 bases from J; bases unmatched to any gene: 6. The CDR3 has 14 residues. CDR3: CASREDRGGQPQHF. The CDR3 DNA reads TGTGCCAGCAGGGAGGACAGGGGAGGTCAGCCCCAGCATTTT.

The CDR3 DNA follows: TGCGCCAGCAGACTAGAGGGGATAAGAGGCTACACCTTC. This gives the protein CASRLEGIRGYTF. The rearrangement links TRBV10-2 to TRBJ1-2; possible D gene TRBD1, 5 bases. Germline CDR1 WSHSY, CDR2 SAAADI. The V end lost 6 bases, the J end lost 8 bases, and 16 bases lay between the germline ends. The CDR3 extends over 13 amino acids.

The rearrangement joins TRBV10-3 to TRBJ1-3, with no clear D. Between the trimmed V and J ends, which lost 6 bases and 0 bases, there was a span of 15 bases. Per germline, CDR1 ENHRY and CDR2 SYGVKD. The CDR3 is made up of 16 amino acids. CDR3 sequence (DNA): TGTGCCATCAGGACTATGGACGGTCCCTCTGGAAACACCATATATTTT. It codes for CAIRTMDGPSGNTIYF.

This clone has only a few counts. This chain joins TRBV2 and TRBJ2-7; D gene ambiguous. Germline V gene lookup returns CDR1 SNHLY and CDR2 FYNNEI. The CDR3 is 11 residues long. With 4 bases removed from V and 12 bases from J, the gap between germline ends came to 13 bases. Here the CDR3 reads CASSGLYGAYF. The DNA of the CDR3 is TGTGCCAGCAGTGGCCTCTACGGAGCGTACTTC. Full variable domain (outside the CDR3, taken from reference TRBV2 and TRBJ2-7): EPEVTQTPSHQVTQMGQEVILRCVPISNHLYFYWYRQILGQKVEFLVSFYNNEISEKSEIFDDQFSVERPDGSNFTLKIRSTKLEDSAMYFCASSGLYGAYFGPGTRLTVT.

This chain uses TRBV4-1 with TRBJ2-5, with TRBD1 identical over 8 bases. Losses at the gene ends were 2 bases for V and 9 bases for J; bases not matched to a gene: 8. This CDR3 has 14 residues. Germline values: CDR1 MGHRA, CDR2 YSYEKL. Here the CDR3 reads CASSQYGQGRAQYF. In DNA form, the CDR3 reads TGCGCCAGCAGCCAATACGGACAGGGAAGGGCCCAGTACTTC.

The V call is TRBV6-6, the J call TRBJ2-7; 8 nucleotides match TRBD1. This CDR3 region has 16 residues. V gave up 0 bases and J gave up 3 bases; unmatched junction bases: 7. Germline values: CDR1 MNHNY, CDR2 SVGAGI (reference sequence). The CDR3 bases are TGTGCCAGCAGTTACTCTTCTTGGGACAGGTACTACGAGCAGTACTTC. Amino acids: CASSYSSWDRYYEQYF.

The CDR3 DNA is TGTGCCAGCAGTTTAGTTCAGGGGTTCTCACCCCTCCACTTT. Its protein is CASSLVQGFSPLHF. The rearrangement links TRBV28 to TRBJ1-6; tentative D call: TRBD1 (6 bases). Looked up from germline, CDR1 is MDHEN and CDR2 is SYDVKM. The CDR3 runs 14 residues. Trimming left V 2 bases short and J 10 bases short, with 12 bases between.

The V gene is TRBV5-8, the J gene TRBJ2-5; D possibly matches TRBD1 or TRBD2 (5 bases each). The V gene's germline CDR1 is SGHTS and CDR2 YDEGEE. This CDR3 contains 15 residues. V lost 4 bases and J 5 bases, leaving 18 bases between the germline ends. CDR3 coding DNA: TGTGCCAGCAGCCCCCGAGGGCAGGGAAGGGAGACCCAGTACTTC. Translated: CASSPRGQGRETQYF.

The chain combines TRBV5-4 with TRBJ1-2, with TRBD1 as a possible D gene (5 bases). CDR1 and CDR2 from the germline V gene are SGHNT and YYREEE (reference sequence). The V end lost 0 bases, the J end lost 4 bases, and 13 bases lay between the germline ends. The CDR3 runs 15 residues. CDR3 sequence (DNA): TGTGCCAGCAGCTTGGCTCCCAGGGAGGTCTATGGCTACACCTTC. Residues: CASSLAPREVYGYTF. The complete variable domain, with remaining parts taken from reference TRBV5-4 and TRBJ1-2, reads ETGVTQSPTHLIKTRGQQVTLRCSSQSGHNTVSWYQQALGQGPQFIFQYYREEENGRGNFPPRFSGLQFPNYSSELNVNALELDDSALYLCASSLAPREVYGYTFGSGTRLTVV.

CDR3 region: CASSSHREGNEKLFF. Here the CDR3 DNA reads TGTGCCAGCAGCTCACACAGGGAGGGTAATGAAAAACTGTTTTTT. This rearrangement joins TRBV7-9 to TRBJ1-4, with D perhaps matching TRBD1 (6 bases). The germline gives CDR1 SEHNR, CDR2 FQNEAQ (reference sequence). The CDR3 length is 15 residues. Trimming pared 4 bases from V and 4 bases from J, leaving 13 bases between.

The CDR3 region has the DNA TGCGCCAGCAGCGGAGGGACAGGGAGCACCGGGGAGCTGTTTTTT. This codes for CASSGGTGSTGELFF. The chain uses TRBV5-1 and TRBJ2-2; 9 positions match TRBD1. With V trimmed by 4 bases and J by 4 bases, 5 bases remained unmatched. Germline loops: CDR1 SGHRS, CDR2 YFSETQ. The CDR3 is 15 residues long.

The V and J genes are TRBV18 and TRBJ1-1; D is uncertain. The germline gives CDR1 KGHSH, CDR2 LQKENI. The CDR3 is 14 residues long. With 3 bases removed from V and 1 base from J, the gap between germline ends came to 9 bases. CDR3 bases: TGTGCCAGCTCACCCGATACAGCGAACACTGAAGCTTTCTTT. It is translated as CASSPDTANTEAFF.

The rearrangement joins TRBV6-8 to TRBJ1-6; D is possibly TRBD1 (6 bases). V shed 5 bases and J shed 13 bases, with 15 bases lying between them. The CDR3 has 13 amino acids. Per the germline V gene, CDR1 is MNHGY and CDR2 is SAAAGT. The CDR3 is CASSPLETGPLHF. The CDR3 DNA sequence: TGTGCCAGCAGTCCTCTCGAAACAGGGCCCCTCCACTTT.